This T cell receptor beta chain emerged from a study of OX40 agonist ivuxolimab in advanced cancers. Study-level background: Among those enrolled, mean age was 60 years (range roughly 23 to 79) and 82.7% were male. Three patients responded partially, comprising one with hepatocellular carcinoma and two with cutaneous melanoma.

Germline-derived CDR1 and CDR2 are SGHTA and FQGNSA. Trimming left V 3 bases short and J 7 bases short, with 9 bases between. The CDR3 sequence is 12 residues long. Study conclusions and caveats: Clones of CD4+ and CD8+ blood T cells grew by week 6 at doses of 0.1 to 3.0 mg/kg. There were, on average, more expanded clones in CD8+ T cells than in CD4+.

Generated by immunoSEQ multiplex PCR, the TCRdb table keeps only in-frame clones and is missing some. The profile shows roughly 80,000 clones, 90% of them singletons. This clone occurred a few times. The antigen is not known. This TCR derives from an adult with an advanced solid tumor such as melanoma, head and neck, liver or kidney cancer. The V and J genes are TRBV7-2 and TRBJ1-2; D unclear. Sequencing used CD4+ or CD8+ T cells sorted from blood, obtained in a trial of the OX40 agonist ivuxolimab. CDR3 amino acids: CASSFKGAGYTF. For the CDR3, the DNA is TGTGCCAGCAGCTTTAAGGGAGCTGGCTACACCTTC.